The rows below give T cell receptor beta chains drawn from one sample of a study of persistence of HIV-infected CD4 T cells. TCRdb keeps only in-frame clones here, not all; method: immunoSEQ multiplex PCR. The profile shows 25,000 to 35,000 clones, around 82% of them singletons. These receptors' antigens are unknown. The sample consisted of CD4+ T cells sorted from PBMCs after approximately 20-hour stimulation, taken from a patient who received antiretroviral therapy. Source of these receptors: an adult man with HIV who was CMV-seropositive. Each CDR3 is given with its conserved first and last residue. A D gene is named only where the DNA matches it firmly. Rows may omit the clone size; those that give it use once, few, many or a size class.

d_gene: -
abundance: -
v_gene: TRBV25-1
j_gene: TRBJ2-5
CDR3nt: TGTGCCAGCAGTCAGGGCCTTGGGACCCAGTACTTC
CDR3aa: CASSQGLGTQYF

d_gene: TRBD1
abundance: once
v_gene: TRBV2
j_gene: TRBJ1-6
CDR3nt: TGTGCCAGCATGGGGACAGGGTTAGGGTCCTATAATTCACCCCTCCACTTT
CDR3aa: CASMGTGLGSYNSPLHF

d_gene: -
abundance: -
v_gene: TRBV5-1
j_gene: TRBJ2-3
CDR3nt: TGCGCCAGCAGCTTGACGGGAGATACGCAGTATTTT
CDR3aa: CASSLTGDTQYF

d_gene: -
abundance: -
v_gene: TRBV6-5
j_gene: TRBJ1-3
CDR3nt: TGTGCCAGCAGTTACAAGCGGGGGTTTTTTGAAAACACCATATATTTT
CDR3aa: CASSYKRGFFENTIYF

d_gene: -
abundance: -
v_gene: TRBV19
j_gene: TRBJ1-4
CDR3nt: TGTGCCAGTAGACGTCGGGAGGGGATGGAGGAAAAACTGTTTTTT
CDR3aa: CASRRREGMEEKLFF

d_gene: -
abundance: -
v_gene: TRBV21-1
j_gene: TRBJ2-1
CDR3nt: TGTGCCAGCAGCACTGAGACAGGGGGCTTGAGGGTGGACAATGAGCAGTTCTTC
CDR3aa: CASSTETGGLRVDNEQFF

d_gene: TRBD2
abundance: -
v_gene: TRBV18
j_gene: TRBJ2-3
CDR3nt: TGTGCCAGCTCACCACTCGGACTAGCCCTCACAGATACGCAGTATTTT
CDR3aa: CASSPLGLALTDTQYF

d_gene: TRBD1
abundance: -
v_gene: TRBV28
j_gene: TRBJ1-5
CDR3nt: TGTGCCAGCGGACCGGGACAGGGATACAATCAGCCCCAGCATTTT
CDR3aa: CASGPGQGYNQPQHF

d_gene: -
abundance: -
v_gene: TRBV28
j_gene: TRBJ1-3
CDR3nt: TGTGCCAGCAGTACGTCAAGAGGTGGAAACACCATATATTTT
CDR3aa: CASSTSRGGNTIYF

d_gene: -
abundance: -
v_gene: TRBV29-1
j_gene: TRBJ2-3
CDR3nt: TGCAGCTCGGACGGCAGCACAGATACGCAGTATTTT
CDR3aa: CSSDGSTDTQYF

d_gene: TRBD1
abundance: -
v_gene: TRBV27
j_gene: TRBJ1-1
CDR3nt: TGTGCCAGCAGTTTACGAACAGGGGTTAACACTGAAGCTTTCTTT
CDR3aa: CASSLRTGVNTEAFF

d_gene: -
abundance: -
v_gene: TRBV6-6
j_gene: TRBJ2-3
CDR3nt: TGTGCCAGCAGTTTGTCTCTAGCGAGGGGGGACGATACGCAGTATTTT
CDR3aa: CASSLSLARGDDTQYF

d_gene: TRBD2
abundance: -
v_gene: TRBV5-1
j_gene: TRBJ2-7
CDR3nt: TGCGCCAGCAGCTCCGGGACTAGCGGGGGGGTTTTGAACGAGCAGTACTTC
CDR3aa: CASSSGTSGGVLNEQYF

d_gene: -
abundance: -
v_gene: TRBV6-5
j_gene: TRBJ1-1
CDR3nt: TGTGCCAGCAGTTACTCAGGGGTCGGTCGACAGACTGAAGCTTTCTTT
CDR3aa: CASSYSGVGRQTEAFF

d_gene: -
abundance: -
v_gene: TRBV18
j_gene: TRBJ2-1
CDR3nt: TGTGCCAGCTCCCCCGGGGTGGACAATGAGCAGTTCTTC
CDR3aa: CASSPGVDNEQFF

d_gene: -
abundance: once
v_gene: TRBV6-5
j_gene: TRBJ2-7
CDR3nt: TGTGCCAGCAGTTACTCGACTGGTGACTGGGACGAGCAGTACTTC
CDR3aa: CASSYSTGDWDEQYF

d_gene: TRBD1
abundance: -
v_gene: TRBV24-1
j_gene: TRBJ1-2
CDR3nt: TGTGCCACCAGTGATCTCACCGCGACAGGGGAGCACGGCTATGGCTACACCTTC
CDR3aa: CATSDLTATGEHGYGYTF

d_gene: -
abundance: few
v_gene: TRBV7-6
j_gene: TRBJ1-6
CDR3nt: TGTGCCAGCAGCTTAGCGCCCGGATCTCATTCACCCCTCCACTTT
CDR3aa: CASSLAPGSHSPLHF

d_gene: -
abundance: -
v_gene: TRBV7-2
j_gene: TRBJ2-1
CDR3nt: TGTGCCAGCAGCTTAATGAGCGAGTATGAGCAGTTCTTC
CDR3aa: CASSLMSEYEQFF

d_gene: -
abundance: -
v_gene: TRBV7-2
j_gene: TRBJ2-7
CDR3nt: TGTGCCAGCAGCTTAATACAATCCCCCCACGAGCAGTACTTC
CDR3aa: CASSLIQSPHEQYF

d_gene: -
abundance: -
v_gene: TRBV5-1
j_gene: TRBJ1-1
CDR3nt: TGCGCCAGCAGCTGGAGACAGAACACTGAAGCTTTCTTT
CDR3aa: CASSWRQNTEAFF

d_gene: TRBD1
abundance: -
v_gene: TRBV20-1
j_gene: TRBJ2-5
CDR3nt: TGCAGTGCTAGTAGGGGGCAGGAGACCCAGTACTTC
CDR3aa: CSASRGQETQYF

d_gene: -
abundance: -
v_gene: TRBV6-5
j_gene: TRBJ2-3
CDR3nt: TGTGCCAGTCTAAGCACAGATACGCAGTATTTT
CDR3aa: CASLSTDTQYF

d_gene: -
abundance: -
v_gene: TRBV6-5
j_gene: TRBJ1-5
CDR3nt: TGTGCCAGCATTGGCGCAGAAAATCAGCCCCAGCATTTT
CDR3aa: CASIGAENQPQHF

d_gene: -
abundance: -
v_gene: TRBV12-5
j_gene: TRBJ2-7
CDR3nt: TGTGCTAGTGGTCGTCGGGTGGTCAGCTCCTACGAGCAGTACTTC
CDR3aa: CASGRRVVSSYEQYF

d_gene: -
abundance: -
v_gene: TRBV14
j_gene: TRBJ2-7
CDR3nt: TGTGCCAGCAGCCTAGGGGTCGAGCAGTACTTC
CDR3aa: CASSLGVEQYF